The next 23 T cell receptor beta chains were all read from a single sample in a study of cytomegalovirus exposure and HLA in healthy donors. Primers: 60 Vbeta forward and 13 Jbeta reverse. The protocol was immunoSEQ multiplex PCR, while the TCRdb copy is restricted to in-frame clones and leaves out a portion. The sample records approximately 120,000 clones, about 86% being singletons. The sample taken for sequencing was PBMCs. The receptors were gathered from a woman in her 30s in good health and CMV-seronegative.

The chain employs TRBV18 and TRBJ1-3; no clear D. This CDR3 spans 17 amino acids. The germline V and J ends were trimmed by 3 bases and 0 bases, with 15 bases remaining between them. Germline V gene lookup returns CDR1 KGHSH and CDR2 LQKENI. The CDR3 nucleotides read TGTGCCAGCTCACCCTACCTTACCGGTAGCTCTGGAAACACCATATATTTT. This encodes CASSPYLTGSSGNTIYF.

The chain is built from TRBV4-2 and TRBJ1-1, with 11 bases lining up with TRBD1. Germline V gives CDR1 LGHNA, CDR2 YNFKEQ. This CDR3 contains 16 residues. The V gene end was trimmed by 3 bases and the J gene end by 3 bases; junction bases not matched to a gene: 6. The CDR3 DNA reads TGTGCCAGCAGCCAGGATCCGGGACAGGGGGACACTGAAGCTTTCTTT. Translation gives CASSQDPGQGDTEAFF.

The chain links TRBV5-1 to TRBJ2-1; TRBD2 agrees at 12 bases. The CDR3 has 16 residues. Germline CDR1 and CDR2: SGHRS and YFSETQ. Trimming at V came to 0 bases and at J to 7 bases, leaving 5 bases not matched to a gene. The CDR3 spells CASSLAPTSGSNEQFF. In nucleotides, the CDR3 is TGCGCCAGCAGCTTGGCCCCGACTAGCGGGAGTAATGAGCAGTTCTTC.

The V call is TRBV6-5, the J call TRBJ1-1; D gene unclear. V lost 4 bases and J lost 5, with 8 bases in between. CDR1 and CDR2 (germline): MNHEY, SVGAGI. The CDR3 sequence is 12 residues long. In nucleotides, the CDR3 is TGTGCCAGCAGTTCCGACTATACTGAAGCTTTCTTT. As protein: CASSSDYTEAFF.

The chain carries TRBV18 and TRBJ2-7; TRBD2 agrees at 15 bases. Germline V gene data show CDR1 as KGHSH and CDR2 as LQKENI. This CDR3 has 18 residues. The junction had 9 bases not matched to a gene; V was cut back by 3 bases and J by 3 bases. CDR3 amino acids: CASSPDLGTSGRNYEQYF. CDR3 bases: TGTGCCAGCTCACCCGATCTAGGGACTAGCGGGAGGAACTACGAGCAGTACTTC. The variable domain in full, completed from reference TRBV18 and TRBJ2-7, reads NAGVMQNPRHLVRRRGQEARLRCSPMKGHSHVYWYRQLPEEGLKFMVYLQKENIIDESGMPKERFSAEFPKEGPSILRIQQVVRGDSAAYFCASSPDLGTSGRNYEQYFGPGTRLTVT.

This chain connects TRBV28 to TRBJ1-1; the D is unclear. In germline, CDR1 is MDHEN, CDR2 SYDVKM. V lost 9 bases and J lost 3, with 8 bases in between. The CDR3 runs 11 residues. The CDR3 coding sequence is TGTGCCAGTTTACAGTACACTGAAGCTTTCTTT. Protein product: CASLQYTEAFF.

The genes are TRBV7-2 and TRBJ2-3, with 9 bases aligning to TRBD2. The CDR3 consists of 17 residues. Germline V gene data show CDR1 as SGHTA and CDR2 as FQGNSA. Trimming cost V 1 base and J 2 bases; bases outside gene matches: 7. The CDR3 DNA sequence: TGTGCCAGCAGCTTAGGGCTAGCGGGACCACACACAGATACGCAGTATTTT. Protein sequence: CASSLGLAGPHTDTQYF.

This clone was counted once. The V call is TRBV2, the J call TRBJ1-5; the D gene is possibly TRBD1 (5 bases). Trimming shortened V by 8 bases and J by 0 bases, and 11 bases separated the two germline ends. Germline V gives CDR1 SNHLY, CDR2 FYNNEI. This CDR3 region has 14 residues. The CDR3 sequence is CASGQDSSNQPQHF. CDR3 DNA sequence: TGTGCCAGCGGCCAAGACAGTAGCAATCAGCCCCAGCATTTT. The full variable domain, with the rest looked up from reference TRBV2 and TRBJ1-5, is EPEVTQTPSHQVTQMGQEVILRCVPISNHLYFYWYRQILGQKVEFLVSFYNNEISEKSEIFDDQFSVERPDGSNFTLKIRSTKLEDSAMYFCASGQDSSNQPQHFGDGTRLSIL.

This clone came up once. A junction end diverges from the germline sequence, so it may reflect a read error. V is TRBV7-9 and J is TRBJ2-7, with TRBD1 matching 9 bases. This CDR3 region has 15 residues. Germline lookup yields CDR1 SEHNR and CDR2 FQNEAQ (reference sequence). The DNA for the CDR3 is TGTTCCAGCAGCCGGGACAGGGCTTTCTCCTACGAGCAGTACTTC. Amino acid sequence: CSSSRDRAFSYEQYF.

The chain is built from TRBV10-2 and TRBJ2-3, with TRBD1 matching 9 bases. This CDR3 region has 15 residues. J lost 4 bases, V lost 6 bases, and 8 bases had no gene match. The germline V gene encodes CDR1 WSHSY and CDR2 SAAADI. CDR3 sequence: CASRGGTGYSDTQYF. CDR3 in DNA: TGCGCCAGCAGAGGGGGGACAGGGTACTCAGATACGCAGTATTTT.

The chain is built from TRBV6-1 and TRBJ2-7; D is perhaps TRBD1 (5 bases). Trimming cost V 5 bases and J 4 bases, with 12 bases left between them. CDR1 MNHNS and CDR2 SASEGT come from the germline V gene. The CDR3 totals 13 residues. CDR3 nucleotides: TGTGCCAGCAGTCGCTCCGGACATTACGAGCAGTACTTC. Translating it yields CASSRSGHYEQYF.

The chain recombines TRBV27 with TRBJ2-3, with 9 bases aligning to TRBD2. The CDR3 has 16 residues. Germline trimming cut 2 bases from V and 4 bases from J; bases unmatched to any gene: 7. In germline, CDR1 is MNHEY, CDR2 SMNVEV (reference sequence). The CDR3 is CASSLGLARAADTQYF. Here the CDR3 DNA reads TGTGCCAGCAGTTTAGGACTAGCGAGAGCCGCAGATACGCAGTATTTT.

The J gene is TRBJ1-3, the V gene TRBV5-4; D remains unclear. This CDR3 region has 14 residues. V dropped 4 bases and J dropped 0 bases, with 8 bases sitting between them. Germline CDR1 SGHNT, CDR2 YYREEE (reference sequence). CDR3 sequence (DNA): TGTGCCAGCAGCCCCGGTGGCTCTGGAAACACCATATATTTT. Translating gives CASSPGGSGNTIYF.

The chain has TRBV6-5 and TRBJ2-6; possible D gene TRBD2, 6 bases. Germline V gives CDR1 MNHEY, CDR2 SVGAGI. The CDR3 runs 16 residues. V was shortened by 0 bases and J by 2 bases, with 8 bases between the two germline ends. CDR3 nucleotide sequence: TGTGCCAGCAGTTACTCGGGGGAGGCTGGGGCCAACGTCCTGACTTTC. Amino acid sequence: CASSYSGEAGANVLTF.

The CDR3, as DNA: TGTGCCAGCAGCTCCCAGCGACTAGCGGAGACCTACGAGCAGTACTTC. Its protein product is CASSSQRLAETYEQYF. The gene calls are TRBV11-2 and TRBJ2-7; the match to TRBD2 covers 9 bases. The V gene end was trimmed by 4 bases and the J gene end by 2 bases; junction bases not matched to a gene: 9. This CDR3 is 16 amino acids long. Germline CDR1 is SGHAT and CDR2 is FQNNGV.

This clone was seen only once. J is TRBJ1-5 and V is TRBV27; D remains unclear. Trimming cost V 2 bases and J 0 bases, with 11 bases left between them. This CDR3 contains 16 residues. CDR1 is MNHEY and CDR2 is SMNVEV in the germline V gene (reference sequence). In DNA form, the CDR3 reads TGTGCCAGCAGTTTAAATCCCCGGTATAGCAATCAGCCCCAGCATTTT. Translated: CASSLNPRYSNQPQHF.

As DNA, the CDR3 is TGTGCAAGTCGGAACAAAAGGGGGACTAGCGACGAGCAGTACTTC. Translated: CASRNKRGTSDEQYF. The V and J genes are TRBV12-2 and TRBJ2-7; TRBD2, the D gene given by the table, was not confirmed from the DNA. TRBV12-2 is described as a pseudogene. The CDR3 length is 15 residues.

The chain combines TRBV2 with TRBJ2-1; 7 bases map to TRBD2. V shed 7 bases and J 7 bases; nucleotides not matched to a gene: 13. This CDR3 comprises 15 residues. Germline-derived CDR1 and CDR2 are SNHLY and FYNNEI. This chain's CDR3 is CASNSMAGTTNEQFF. CDR3 sequence (DNA): TGTGCCAGCAACTCAATGGCCGGGACTACTAATGAGCAGTTCTTC. The entire variable domain, with the rest obtained from reference TRBV2 and TRBJ2-1, is as follows: EPEVTQTPSHQVTQMGQEVILRCVPISNHLYFYWYRQILGQKVEFLVSFYNNEISEKSEIFDDQFSVERPDGSNFTLKIRSTKLEDSAMYFCASNSMAGTTNEQFFGPGTRLTVL.

CDR3 in amino acids: CAWKLAGAVETQYF. The CDR3 DNA sequence: TGTGCCTGGAAGCTAGCGGGAGCGGTGGAGACCCAGTACTTC. V is TRBV30 and J is TRBJ2-5; TRBD2 matches at 10 bases. CDR1 is GTSNPN and CDR2 is SVGIG in the germline V gene (reference sequence). Trimming took 4 bases from V and 5 from J; bases not matched to a gene: 7. This CDR3 is built from 14 residues.

The V gene is TRBV6-6, the J gene TRBJ1-5, with 11 bases lining up with TRBD1. With V trimmed by 2 bases and J by 4 bases, 1 base remained unmatched. CDR1 is MNHNY, CDR2 SVGAGI, per germline (reference sequence). The CDR3 spans 15 residues. The DNA for the CDR3 is TGTGCCAGCAGTTACGGGGACAGGGGGAATCAGCCCCAGCATTTT. This gives the protein CASSYGDRGNQPQHF.

In its sample, this clone was seen a few times. The genes are TRBV5-4 and TRBJ1-2; tentative D call: TRBD1 (6 bases). The V gene's germline CDR1 is SGHNT and CDR2 YYREEE (reference sequence). V dropped 4 bases and J dropped 4 bases, with 11 bases sitting between them. There are 13 residues in the CDR3. The CDR3 reads CASSPSGAYGYTF. The CDR3 coding sequence is TGTGCCAGCAGCCCGTCAGGGGCCTATGGCTACACCTTC.

Turning to this clone: Other DNA sequences in the sample encode the same CDR3. This rearrangement joins TRBV5-1 to TRBJ2-1; 9 positions agree with TRBD2. The ends lost 0 bases at V and 2 bases at J; junction bases unmatched: 0. Germline V gene lookup returns CDR1 SGHRS and CDR2 YFSETQ. The CDR3 covers 15 residues. CDR3: CASSLGLAAYNEQFF. The CDR3 DNA follows: TGCGCCAGCAGCTTGGGACTAGCGGCCTACAATGAGCAGTTCTTC.

V gene TRBV7-2 combines with J gene TRBJ2-1; maybe TRBD2 (5 bases). The CDR3 has 12 residues. The germline V gene encodes CDR1 SGHTA and CDR2 FQGNSA. The ends were cut back, 5 bases at V and 6 bases at J, with 8 bases in the middle. Here the CDR3 reads CASSLEGNEQFF. The CDR3 DNA sequence: TGTGCCAGCAGCCTCGAGGGCAATGAGCAGTTCTTC.